The 8 T cell receptor beta chains below all came from one sample that was sequenced in a study of human T cells and chemical hapten exposure. TCRdb fed the RACE reads into MiXCR, producing one record per CDR3 protein. The data hold some 90,000 distinct CDR3 sequences, with roughly 8.5% observed a single time. As for time point: pre-sensitization, week 0. The sample's treatment: therapeutic diphenylcyclopropenone sensitization with weekly scalp DPC. This specimen was whole blood, taken in connection with sensitization to the hapten diphenylcyclopropenone (DPC). Receptors were obtained from a man between 35 and 55 years old with alopecia areata. Some clones in this sample may be carry-over from other donors' samples.

A few counts support this clonotype. The chain recombines TRBV19 with TRBJ2-1; TRBD1 matches 7 bases. V was clipped by 6 bases and J by 7 bases; unmatched bases: 18. The CDR3 is 17 amino acids. CDR1 and CDR2 from the germline V gene are LNHDA and SQIVND (reference sequence). The DNA of the CDR3 is TGTGCCAGTAGGAGTTTGTTTGGAGACAGGGATTCTAATGAGCAGTTCTTC. Its protein is CASRSLFGDRDSNEQFF.

This clonotype has at least ten counts. The chain carries TRBV29-1 and TRBJ2-5; TRBD2 might be the D (5 bases). CDR3 length: 12 amino acids. In germline, CDR1 is SQVTM, CDR2 ANQGSEA. V was shortened by 6 bases and J by 2 bases, with 10 bases between the two germline ends. CDR3 sequence reads: CSVRTGQETQYF. The CDR3 nucleotides read TGCAGCGTCAGAACGGGACAAGAGACCCAGTACTTC.

The DNA of the CDR3 is TGTGCCAGCAGCTTGGACAGGGCAAACGAGCAGTACGTC. It encodes CASSLDRANEQYV. The chain employs TRBV5-4 and TRBJ2-7, with D tentatively TRBD1 (6 bases). V was trimmed by 0 bases and J by 5 bases, leaving 9 bases between them. The CDR3 spans 13 residues. CDR1 is SGHNT, CDR2 YYREEE, per germline (reference sequence).

In regard to this clonotype: This sequence may be a read error, since a much larger clone differs from it by one base. The CDR3 sequence is CASSLANSKRTEAFF. The CDR3 region has the DNA TGCGCCAGCAGCTTGGCCAACAGCAAGAGGACTGAAGCTTTCTTT. The rearrangement links TRBV5-1 to TRBJ1-1; no clear D. The germline gives CDR1 SGHRS, CDR2 YFSETQ. This CDR3 is built from 15 residues. Trimming cost V 0 bases and J 5 bases, with 14 bases left between them.

This clonotype showed up many times. The chain combines TRBV30 with TRBJ1-2, with 7 bases identical to TRBD1. Germline trimming cut 4 bases from V and 8 bases from J; bases unmatched to any gene: 7. CDR1 GTSNPN and CDR2 SVGIG come from the germline V gene (reference sequence). CDR3 length: 12 amino acids. DNA of the CDR3: TGTGCCTGGACGGTAGGGGGCGACGGCTACACCTTC. Protein product: CAWTVGGDGYTF. Based on the CDR3 plus reference TRBV30 and TRBJ1-2, the full variable domain is SQTIHQWPATLVQPVGSPLSLECTVEGTSNPNLYWYRQAAGRGLQLLFYSVGIGQISSEVPQNLSASRPQDRQFILSSKKLLLSDSGFYLCAWTVGGDGYTFGSGTRLTVV.

This clonotype was seen only a few times. The gene calls are TRBV3-1 and TRBJ2-7, with a weak D call TRBD2 (5 bases). The V gene lost 3 bases and the J gene lost 6 bases, with 12 bases spanning the gap. The germline gives CDR1 LGHDT, CDR2 YNNKEL (reference sequence). CDR3 length equals 13 residues. The CDR3 DNA sequence: TGTGCCAGCAGCCAGCCTCTAGGAGGCGAGCAGTACGTC. Its translation: CASSQPLGGEQYV.

This clonotype was observed a handful of times. The V call is TRBV28, the J call TRBJ2-3; the D gene could be TRBD1 or TRBD2 (5 bases each). From germline, CDR1 is MDHEN and CDR2 SYDVKM. CDR3 length: 14 amino acids. Trimming took 5 bases from V and 11 from J, leaving 20 bases between them. The CDR3 protein is CASSPRDRNNKQYF. CDR3 DNA sequence: TGTGCCAGCAGTCCCCGGGACCGTAACAACAAGCAGTATTTT.

The chain couples TRBV6-2 or TRBV6-3 to TRBJ2-7, with D perhaps TRBD1 (6 bases). Germline CDR1 MNHEY, CDR2 SVGEGT. V was pared by 8 bases and J by 2 bases, with 10 bases between. CDR3 length equals 12 residues. CDR3 region: CASSGQTYEQYV. The CDR3 nucleotides read TGTGCCAGCTCCGGACAGACCTACGAGCAGTACGTC.